This T cell receptor (beta chain) is from a study of T-cell reconstitution after alpha-beta-depleted transplantation in children. Study outcomes and limitations: T-cell counts and diversity at one year following transplant were attributed mainly to newly produced T cells.

Unique molecular identifiers were used to barcode this TCRbeta library. TCRdb used MiXCR to reprocess the PCR reads, holding one entry per CDR3 protein. The sample consists of 800,000 to 1,000,000 distinct CDR3 sequences, about 29% of them appearing once. V lost 7 bases, J lost 6 bases, and 8 bases stayed unmatched. Germline V gene lookup returns CDR1 SGDLS and CDR2 YYNGEE. The CDR3 covers 14 residues. About this clonotype: The antigen is undetermined.

The TCR comes from a boy in the first two years of life who had a stem cell transplant for SCID, so the T cells may come from the graft donor. The source material was PBMCs, mostly from graft donor cells, sampled 360 days after TCRalphabeta/CD19-depleted stem cell transplant. This rearrangement joins TRBV9 to TRBJ2-1, with 9 bases aligning to TRBD2. The CDR3 DNA reads as TGTGCCAGCGCGGGGGCAGCGGGGGGCAATGAGCAGTTCTTC. Its translation: CASAGAAGGNEQFF.